This TCR beta chain was documented in a study of PD-1 blockade in mismatch repair-deficient tumors. The wider study: Patients had fewer than 15 mismatch repair-deficient cancer types and were previously treated and progressing. General study findings and limits: Tumor-resident clones, often undetectable pretreatment in blood, expanded then contracted after pembrolizumab.

Mismatch repair deficiency was confirmed in all patients, by PCR or immunohistochemistry. The TCR-sequenced patients were a few responders to pembrolizumab. As to this clone: The target antigen is unknown.

Data came from immunoSEQ multiplex PCR; TCRdb stores just in-frame clones and leaves some out. The sample contains tens of thousands of clones, about 87% of which appear only once. Germline CDR1 and CDR2: SEHNR and FQNEAQ (reference sequence). The length of the CDR3 is 15 residues. Trimming cost V 4 bases and J 0 bases; bases outside gene matches: 3. The V and J genes are TRBV7-9 and TRBJ2-3; 8 bases map to TRBD1. The receptor comes from an adult with mismatch repair-deficient cancer. Sequencing was performed on peripheral blood, taken 52 weeks after starting pembrolizumab. The CDR3 loop reads CASSSGQGSTDTQYF. CDR3 nucleotides: TGTGCCAGCAGCTCAGGACAGGGAAGCACAGATACGCAGTATTTT.